One sample yielded the 7 T cell receptor beta chains listed below, sequenced in a study of CD8 T cells in Susac syndrome. It was with random hexamers that roughly 0.45 to 1 ug RNA was reverse transcribed. MiXCR was run by TCRdb on the immunoSEQ multiplex PCR reads, yielding one entry per CDR3 protein. The data show about 150,000 distinct CDR3 sequences, with just under 97% seen just once and roughly 0.16% held by the top ten. What was sequenced was CD8+ T cells from PBMCs. The receptors originated from a human donor with multiple sclerosis.

The chain links TRBV15 to TRBJ1-2; D is unresolved. Trimming took 6 bases from V and 5 from J, leaving 19 bases between them. The CDR3 runs to 15 residues. Germline loops: CDR1 LNHNV, CDR2 YYDKDF (reference sequence). This CDR3 reads CATSAGIGRNYGYTF. Written as DNA, the CDR3 is TGTGCCACCAGTGCAGGTATAGGCCGGAATTATGGCTACACCTTC.

This sequence joins TRBV3-1 and TRBJ1-1, with 7 bases lining up with TRBD1. J was trimmed by 1 base and V by 7 bases; bases with no gene match: 6. The germline V gene has CDR1 LGHDT and CDR2 YNNKEL (reference sequence). The CDR3 runs 14 residues. The CDR3 is CASKTQGSNTEAFF. CDR3 DNA sequence: TGTGCCAGCAAGACACAGGGGTCGAACACTGAAGCTTTCTTT.

The chain couples TRBV11-2 to TRBJ2-7; D not certain. CDR1 and CDR2 from the germline V gene are SGHAT and FQNNGV. Trimming left V 1 base short and J 2 bases short, with 0 bases between. The CDR3 covers 11 residues. This CDR3 reads CASSLAYEQYV. The CDR3 nucleotides read TGTGCCAGCAGCTTAGCCTACGAGCAGTACGTC.

This chain joins TRBV20-1 and TRBJ1-5; D may be TRBD1 (5 bases). Per the germline V gene, CDR1 is DFQATT and CDR2 is SNEGSKA (reference sequence). This CDR3 has 14 residues. The chain's CDR3 is CTLGGLGPHQPQHF. In nucleotides, the CDR3 is TGCACCCTGGGGGGGTTAGGTCCCCATCAGCCCCAGCATTTT.

This clonotype has only one observation. The CDR3 is CSAEREGYTF. CDR3 bases: TGCAGTGCAGAGAGAGAGGGCTACACCTTC. This sequence joins TRBV20-1 and TRBJ1-2; D is undetermined. The CDR3 sequence is 10 residues long. Germline-derived CDR1 and CDR2 are DFQATT and SNEGSKA (reference sequence). Between the trimmed V and J ends, which lost 6 bases and 8 bases, there was a span of 10 bases.

The V call is TRBV3-1, the J call TRBJ1-1; no reliable D call. The ends were cut back, 1 base at V and 1 base at J, with 13 bases in the middle. The CDR3 contains 16 residues. CDR1 is LGHDT and CDR2 is YNNKEL in the germline V gene (reference sequence). This chain's CDR3 is CASSQVMIGPNTEAFF. The DNA for the CDR3 is TGTGCCAGCAGCCAAGTTATGATAGGGCCGAACACTGAAGCTTTCTTT.

The chain joins TRBV2 to TRBJ1-5; possible D gene TRBD1, 5 bases. Germline loops: CDR1 SNHLY, CDR2 FYNNEI. Trimming took off 7 bases at V and 3 bases at J, with 13 bases between the two ends. There are 14 residues in the CDR3. CDR3 loop: CASTGGDHNQPQHF. CDR3 coding DNA: TGTGCCAGCACTGGTGGGGACCACAATCAGCCCCAGCATTTT.